What follows are 10 T cell receptor beta chains derived from one specimen sequenced in a study of blood T cell repertoires in COVID-19. Sequencing was performed with immunoSEQ multiplex PCR; in TCRdb, only in-frame clones are kept and a portion is missing. The repertoire holds 250,000 to 400,000 clones, around 85% seen once, with under 2% in the top ten. Input material: PBMCs or T cells enriched from blood (not recorded which). These receptors came from a woman between 25 and 40 years old who had been exposed to COVID-19.

The V and J genes are TRBV6-1 and TRBJ1-5; 11 bases align to TRBD1. The CDR3 extends over 18 amino acids. The germline CDR1 and CDR2 sequences are MNHNS and SASEGT. The trim removed 3 bases at V and 10 bases at J, leaving 17 bases unmatched. The CDR3 spells CASSEVSDRGRGSKPQHF. The CDR3 region has the DNA TGTGCCAGCAGTGAGGTTTCGGACAGGGGGCGAGGATCAAAACCCCAGCATTTT.

The gene calls are TRBV10-3 and TRBJ2-5, with 7 bases aligning to TRBD2. The germline V gene has CDR1 ENHRY and CDR2 SYGVKD. V was pared by 3 bases and J by 5 bases, with 9 bases of the junction left unmatched. CDR3 size: 15 residues. The CDR3 region has the DNA TGTGCCATCAGTGAAGCGGGAACCGCCGGTGAGACCCAGTACTTC. It is translated as CAISEAGTAGETQYF.

The chain recombines TRBV9 with TRBJ2-7, with 8 nucleotides matching TRBD1. Trimming at V came to 4 bases and at J to 5 bases, leaving 11 bases not matched to a gene. The CDR3 sequence is 15 residues long. Germline V gene lookup returns CDR1 SGDLS and CDR2 YYNGEE. CDR3 nucleotide sequence: TGTGCCAGCAGCCCGAGGACAGGGCTGGTAGACGAGCAGTACTTC. Amino acids: CASSPRTGLVDEQYF.

CDR3 sequence reads: CASSLTGGAGELFF. In DNA form, the CDR3 reads TGTGCCAGTAGTTTAACAGGGGGGGCCGGGGAGCTGTTTTTT. V is TRBV19 and J is TRBJ2-2, with a weak D call TRBD1 (8 bases). This CDR3 has 14 amino acids. V was clipped by 5 bases and J by 6 bases, with 13 bases between them. CDR1 LNHDA and CDR2 SQIVND come from the germline V gene (reference sequence).

The chain uses TRBV19 and TRBJ1-1; the match to TRBD1 covers 7 bases. Germline loops: CDR1 LNHDA, CDR2 SQIVND (reference sequence). CDR3 length: 14 residues. With V trimmed by 3 bases and J by 4 bases, 5 bases remained unmatched. This CDR3 is CASSIQGVSTEAFF. The CDR3 nucleotides read TGTGCCAGTAGTATTCAGGGGGTTAGCACTGAAGCTTTCTTT.

This clone is classed as medium-sized. The genes are TRBV28 and TRBJ2-7; 14 bases are a match to TRBD2. CDR3 length: 15 amino acids. Looked up from germline, CDR1 is MDHEN and CDR2 is SYDVKM. J gave up 6 bases and V 3 bases, and 4 bases lay outside the gene matches. CDR3 residues: CASSLEGTSGSEQYF. The CDR3 bases are TGTGCCAGCAGTTTGGAGGGGACTAGCGGGAGCGAGCAGTACTTC.

The chain joins TRBV28 to TRBJ2-7, with 8 bases aligning to TRBD1. Losses at the gene ends were 2 bases for V and 7 bases for J; bases not matched to a gene: 7. Germline CDR1 and CDR2: MDHEN and SYDVKM. This CDR3 has 14 amino acids. The CDR3 here is CASSLVQGAEEQYF. The CDR3 nucleotides read TGTGCCAGCAGTTTAGTCCAGGGGGCAGAGGAGCAGTACTTC. Full variable domain (missing parts from reference TRBV28 and TRBJ2-7): DVKVTQSSRYLVKRTGEKVFLECVQDMDHENMFWYRQDPGLGLRLIYFSYDVKMKEKGDIPEGYSVSREKKERFSLILESASTNQTSMYLCASSLVQGAEEQYFGPGTRLTVT.

The genes are TRBV5-6 and TRBJ1-2; possibly TRBD1 for D (6 bases). CDR3 length equals 13 residues. Trimming removed 4 bases at V and 8 bases at J, with 15 bases between. Germline CDR1 reads SGHDT; CDR2 reads YYEEEE. The CDR3 region has the DNA TGTGCCAGCAGCCCAGAGGAACAGGGAGGCTACACCTTC. Its protein product is CASSPEEQGGYTF.

The chain is built from TRBV9 and TRBJ2-7; D not resolved. Trimming took off 6 bases at V and 6 bases at J, with 19 bases between the two ends. CDR3 size: 14 residues. Germline V gene lookup returns CDR1 SGDLS and CDR2 YYNGEE. Written as DNA, the CDR3 is TGTGCCAGCACTACCTCACCCCTCGGTGGCGAGCAGTACTTC. This sequence encodes CASTTSPLGGEQYF. Using reference TRBV9 and TRBJ2-7 for the parts outside the CDR3, the full variable domain is DSGVTQTPKHLITATGQRVTLRCSPRSGDLSVYWYQQSLDQGLQFLIQYYNGEERAKGNILERFSAQQFPDLHSELNLSSLELGDSALYFCASTTSPLGGEQYFGPGTRLTVT.

The CDR3 sequence is CASESGNTIYF. DNA for the CDR3: TGTGCCAGCGAGTCAGGAAACACCATATATTTT. The chain uses TRBV3-1 (or the pseudogene TRBV3-2) and TRBJ1-3; unclear D gene. Trimming took off 8 bases at V and 4 bases at J, with 6 bases between the two ends. This CDR3 region has 11 residues. Germline CDR1 reads LGHDT; CDR2 reads YNNKEL (reference sequence).